The source of this TCR beta chain is a study of early T cells in non-severe SARS-CoV-2 infection. Study details: Chains from this unsorted whole-blood bulk RNA could not be paired.

This clonotype has ten or more counts. The antigen remains unidentified. The protocol attached unique molecular identifiers to individual cDNA molecules. Via MiXCR, TCRdb re-called the 5' RACE reads, giving one row per CDR3 protein. This sample yields about 26,000 distinct CDR3 sequences, of which approximately 4% are seen a single time; approximately 6.2% belongs to the top ten. General study results and limits: Matches to VDJdb favored anti-spike CD8 responses and missed private and CD4 specificities.

The sequenced sample was whole blood. The clonotype originates from an adult who was a healthcare worker with PCR-confirmed SARS-CoV-2 infection or an uninfected control (not recorded which).

CDR3: CASSLGGRLSDTQYF. CDR3 bases: TGTGCCAGCAGCTTAGGCGGGAGATTATCGGATACGCAGTATTTT. This rearrangement joins TRBV11-2 to TRBJ2-3; 7 bases line up with TRBD2. This CDR3 region has 15 residues. Germline values: CDR1 SGHAT, CDR2 FQNNGV. The V gene end was trimmed by 1 base and the J gene end by 6 bases; junction bases not matched to a gene: 7.